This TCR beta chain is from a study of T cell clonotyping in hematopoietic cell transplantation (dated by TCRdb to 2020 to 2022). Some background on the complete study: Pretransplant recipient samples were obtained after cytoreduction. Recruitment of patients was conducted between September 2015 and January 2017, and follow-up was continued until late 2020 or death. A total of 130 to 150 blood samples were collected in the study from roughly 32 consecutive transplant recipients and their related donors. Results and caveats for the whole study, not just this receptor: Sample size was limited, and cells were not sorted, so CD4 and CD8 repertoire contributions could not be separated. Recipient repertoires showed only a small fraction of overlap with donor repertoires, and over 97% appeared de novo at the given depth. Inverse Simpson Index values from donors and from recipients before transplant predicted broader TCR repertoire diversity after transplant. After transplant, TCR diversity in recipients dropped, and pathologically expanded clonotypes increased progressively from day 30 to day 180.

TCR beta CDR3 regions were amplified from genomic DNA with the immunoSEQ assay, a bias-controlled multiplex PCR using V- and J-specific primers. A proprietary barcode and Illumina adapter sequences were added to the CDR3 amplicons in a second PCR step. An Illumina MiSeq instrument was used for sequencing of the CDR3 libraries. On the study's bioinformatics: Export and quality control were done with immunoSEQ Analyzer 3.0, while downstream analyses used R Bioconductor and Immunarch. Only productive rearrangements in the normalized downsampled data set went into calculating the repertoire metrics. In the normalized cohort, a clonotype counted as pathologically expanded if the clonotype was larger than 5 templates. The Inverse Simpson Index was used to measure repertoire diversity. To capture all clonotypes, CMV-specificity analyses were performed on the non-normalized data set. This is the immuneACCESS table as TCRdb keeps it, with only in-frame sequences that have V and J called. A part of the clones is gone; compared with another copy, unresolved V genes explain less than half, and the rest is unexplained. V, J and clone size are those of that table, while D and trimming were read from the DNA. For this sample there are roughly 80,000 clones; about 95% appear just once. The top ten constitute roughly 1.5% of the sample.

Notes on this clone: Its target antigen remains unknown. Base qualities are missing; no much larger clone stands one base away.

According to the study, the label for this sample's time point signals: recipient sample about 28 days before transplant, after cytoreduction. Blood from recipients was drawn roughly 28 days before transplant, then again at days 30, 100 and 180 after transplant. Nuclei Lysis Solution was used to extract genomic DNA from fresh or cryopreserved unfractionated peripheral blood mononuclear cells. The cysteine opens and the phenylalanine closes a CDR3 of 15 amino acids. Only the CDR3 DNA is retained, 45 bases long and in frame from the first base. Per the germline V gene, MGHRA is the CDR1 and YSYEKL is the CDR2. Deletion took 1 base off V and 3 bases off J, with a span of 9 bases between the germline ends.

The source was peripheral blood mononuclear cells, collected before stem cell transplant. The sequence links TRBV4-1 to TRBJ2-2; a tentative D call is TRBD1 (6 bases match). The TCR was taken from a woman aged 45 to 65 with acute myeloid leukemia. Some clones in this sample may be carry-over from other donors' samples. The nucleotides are TGCGCCAGCAGCCAAGCCAGGACAGACACCGGGGAGCTGTTTTTT. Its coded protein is CASSQARTDTGELFF.